The 9 T cell receptor beta chains given below trace back to one sample, sequenced in a study of blood T cell repertoires in COVID-19. Profiling relied on immunoSEQ multiplex PCR, and the TCRdb table lists in-frame clones only, not all of them. This table has around 200,000 clones, 70% to 90% appearing once. Sequencing was done on a sample of peripheral blood. The receptor set was obtained from a man older than 75 with acute or convalescent COVID-19.

This clone was seen only once. The chain is built from TRBV7-2 and TRBJ2-5; D is unclear. Germline V gene lookup returns CDR1 SGHTA and CDR2 FQGNSA. The V and J ends lost 4 bases and 2 bases respectively, with 8 bases between them. This CDR3 contains 13 residues. In DNA, the CDR3 is TGTGCCAGCAGCTCTAGAAGGCAAGAGACCCAGTACTTC. The encoded protein is CASSSRRQETQYF.

V usage is TRBV7-3 and J usage is TRBJ1-1, with D tentatively TRBD1 (5 bases). Germline values: CDR1 SGHTA, CDR2 FQGTGA. This CDR3 has 14 residues. V lost 3 bases to trimming and J lost 6 bases, with 14 bases between them. The CDR3 reads CASSLSGALAEAFF. The CDR3 coding sequence is TGTGCCAGCAGCTTGAGCGGGGCCCTAGCTGAAGCTTTCTTT. The entire variable domain, with the rest obtained from reference TRBV7-3 and TRBJ1-1, is as follows: GAGVSQTPSNKVTEKGKYVELRCDPISGHTALYWYRQSLGQGPEFLIYFQGTGAADDSGLPNDRFFAVRPEGSVSTLKIQRTERGDSAVYLCASSLSGALAEAFFGQGTRLTVV.

This clone came up a few times. This chain joins TRBV25-1 and TRBJ1-2; TRBD1 is a possible D gene (5 bases). Trimming took off 3 bases at V and 5 bases at J, with 7 bases between the two ends. The germline V gene encodes CDR1 MGHDK and CDR2 SYGVNS. This CDR3 region has 12 residues. As DNA, the CDR3 is TGTGCCAGCAGTGACCCAGGGTATGGCTACACCTTC. Residues: CASSDPGYGYTF.

The J gene is TRBJ2-1, the V gene TRBV7-2, with D uncertain. Trimming cost V 1 base and J 2 bases, with 12 bases left between them. The CDR3 sequence is 16 residues long. The germline V gene has CDR1 SGHTA and CDR2 FQGNSA. The chain's CDR3 is CASSLEWASAYNEQFF. For the CDR3, the DNA is TGTGCCAGCAGCTTAGAATGGGCCTCCGCCTACAATGAGCAGTTCTTC.

The CDR3 spells CASSASGQGFIQYF. The CDR3 DNA reads as TGTGCCAGCAGTGCAAGTGGGCAAGGATTCATTCAGTACTTC. This sequence joins TRBV27 and TRBJ2-4; D is uncertain. Germline V gives CDR1 MNHEY, CDR2 SMNVEV (reference sequence). This CDR3 spans 14 amino acids. Trimming stripped 5 bases from V and 9 bases from J, with 17 bases between.

CDR3 bases: TGCGCCAGCAGCCAAGACAGGGGTACTAGCGGGAGACTTGAGCAGTACTTC. Translated: CASSQDRGTSGRLEQYF. The chain uses TRBV4-1 and TRBJ2-7, with 11 bases that match TRBD2. There are 17 residues in the CDR3. Germline CDR1 MGHRA, CDR2 YSYEKL. V gave up 0 bases and J gave up 7 bases; unmatched junction bases: 11.

The CDR3 spells CASSILTETGELFF. The CDR3 coding sequence is TGTGCCAGTAGTATCCTTACAGAAACCGGGGAGCTGTTTTTT. The V gene is TRBV19, the J gene TRBJ2-2; D unresolved. Trimming left V 3 bases short and J 5 bases short, with 10 bases between. Germline V gene data show CDR1 as LNHDA and CDR2 as SQIVND (reference sequence). The CDR3 length is 14 residues. The full variable domain, rest sourced from reference TRBV19 and TRBJ2-2, is DGGITQSPKYLFRKEGQNVTLSCEQNLNHDAMYWYRQDPGQGLRLIYYSQIVNDFQKGDIAEGYSVSREKKESFPLTVTSAQKNPTAFYLCASSILTETGELFFGEGSRLTVL.

J is TRBJ1-5 and V is TRBV24-1; the D gene is possibly TRBD1 (5 bases). CDR3 length: 14 amino acids. Trimming shortened V by 5 bases and J by 3 bases, and 10 bases separated the two germline ends. Germline values: CDR1 KGHDR, CDR2 SFDVKD. This CDR3 is CATSGGGFNQPQHF. In nucleotides, the CDR3 is TGTGCCACCAGTGGGGGGGGGTTCAATCAGCCCCAGCATTTT.

V usage is TRBV10-3 and J usage is TRBJ2-5; D possibly corresponds to TRBD2 (5 bases). Germline V gene lookup returns CDR1 ENHRY and CDR2 SYGVKD. V was trimmed by 6 bases and J by 2 bases, leaving 7 bases between them. This CDR3 spans 12 amino acids. The CDR3 loop is CAISGIQETQYF. As DNA, the CDR3 is TGTGCCATCAGCGGGATACAAGAGACCCAGTACTTC.